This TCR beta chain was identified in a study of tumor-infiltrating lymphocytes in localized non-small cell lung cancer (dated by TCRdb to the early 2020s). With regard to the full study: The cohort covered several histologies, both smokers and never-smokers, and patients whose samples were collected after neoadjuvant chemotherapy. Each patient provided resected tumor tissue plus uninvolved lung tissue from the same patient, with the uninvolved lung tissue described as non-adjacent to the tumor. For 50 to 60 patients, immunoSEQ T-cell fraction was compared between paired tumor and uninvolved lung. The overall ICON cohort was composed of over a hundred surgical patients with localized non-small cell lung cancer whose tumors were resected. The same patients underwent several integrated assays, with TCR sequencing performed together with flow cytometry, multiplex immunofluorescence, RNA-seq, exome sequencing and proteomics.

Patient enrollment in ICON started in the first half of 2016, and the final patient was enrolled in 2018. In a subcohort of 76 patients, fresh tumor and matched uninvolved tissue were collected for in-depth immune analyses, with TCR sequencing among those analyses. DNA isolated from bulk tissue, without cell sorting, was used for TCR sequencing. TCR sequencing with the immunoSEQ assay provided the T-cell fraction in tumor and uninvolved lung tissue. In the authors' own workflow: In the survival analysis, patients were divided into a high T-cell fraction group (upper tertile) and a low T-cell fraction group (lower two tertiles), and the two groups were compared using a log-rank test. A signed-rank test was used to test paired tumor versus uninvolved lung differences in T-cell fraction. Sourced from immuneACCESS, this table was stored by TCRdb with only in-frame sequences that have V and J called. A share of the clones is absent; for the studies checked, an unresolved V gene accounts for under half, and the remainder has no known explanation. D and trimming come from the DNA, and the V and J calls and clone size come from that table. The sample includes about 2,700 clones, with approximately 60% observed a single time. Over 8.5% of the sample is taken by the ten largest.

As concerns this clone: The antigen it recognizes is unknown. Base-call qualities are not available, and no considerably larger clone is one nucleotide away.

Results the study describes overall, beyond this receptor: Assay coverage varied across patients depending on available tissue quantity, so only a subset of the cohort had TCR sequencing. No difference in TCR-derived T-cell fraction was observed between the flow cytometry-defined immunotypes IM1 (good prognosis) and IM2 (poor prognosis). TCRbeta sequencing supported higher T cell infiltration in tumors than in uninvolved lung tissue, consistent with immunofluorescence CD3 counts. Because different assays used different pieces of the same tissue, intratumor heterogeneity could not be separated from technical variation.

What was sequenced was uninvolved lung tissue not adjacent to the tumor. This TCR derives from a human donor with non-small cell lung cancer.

The DNA sequence is as follows: TGTGCCAGCAGTCCTCAGCTCTATGGCTACACCTTC. Its translation reads: CASSPQLYGYTF. The sequence is built from TRBV28 and TRBJ1-2; the D gene remains uncertain. According to the germline V gene, CDR1 reads MDHEN and CDR2 reads SYDVKM. Including cysteine and phenylalanine, the CDR3 has 12 amino acids. The read is trimmed to its CDR3 DNA, 36 bases read in frame from base 1. Trimming at the junction amounts to 5 bases on V and 4 bases on J, and the germline ends lie 8 bases apart.